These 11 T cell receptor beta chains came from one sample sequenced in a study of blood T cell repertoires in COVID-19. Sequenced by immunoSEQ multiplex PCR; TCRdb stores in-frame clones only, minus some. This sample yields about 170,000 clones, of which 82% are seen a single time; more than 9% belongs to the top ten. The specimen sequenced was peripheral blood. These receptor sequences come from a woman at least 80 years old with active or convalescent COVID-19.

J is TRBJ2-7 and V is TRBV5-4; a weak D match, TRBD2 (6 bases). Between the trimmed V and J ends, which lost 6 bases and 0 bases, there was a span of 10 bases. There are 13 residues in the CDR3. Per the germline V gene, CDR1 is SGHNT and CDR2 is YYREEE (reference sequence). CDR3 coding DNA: TGTGCCAGCATCTCCGGGAGCTCCTACGAGCAGTACTTC. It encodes CASISGSSYEQYF.

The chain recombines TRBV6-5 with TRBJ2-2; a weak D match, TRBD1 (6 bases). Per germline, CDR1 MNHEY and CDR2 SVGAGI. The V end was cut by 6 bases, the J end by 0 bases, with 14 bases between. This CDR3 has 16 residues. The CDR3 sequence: CASSYGQPPNTGELFF. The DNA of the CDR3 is TGTGCCAGCAGCTACGGACAGCCTCCGAACACCGGGGAGCTGTTTTTT.

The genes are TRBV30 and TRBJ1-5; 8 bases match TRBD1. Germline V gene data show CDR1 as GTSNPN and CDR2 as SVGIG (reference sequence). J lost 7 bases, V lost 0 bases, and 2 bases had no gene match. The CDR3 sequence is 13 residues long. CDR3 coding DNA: TGTGCCTGGAGTGTTGGACAGGGACAGCCCCAGCATTTT. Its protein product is CAWSVGQGQPQHF.

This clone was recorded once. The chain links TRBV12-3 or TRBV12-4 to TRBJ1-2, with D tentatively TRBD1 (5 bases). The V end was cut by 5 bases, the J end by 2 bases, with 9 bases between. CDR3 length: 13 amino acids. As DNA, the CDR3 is TGTGCCAGCAGTCAGGACACGAACTATGGCTACACCTTC. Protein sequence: CASSQDTNYGYTF.

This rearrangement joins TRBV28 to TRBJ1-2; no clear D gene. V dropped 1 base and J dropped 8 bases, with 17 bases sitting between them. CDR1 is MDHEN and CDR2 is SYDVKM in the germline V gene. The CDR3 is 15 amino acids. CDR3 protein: CASSLLAATASGYTF. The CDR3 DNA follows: TGTGCCAGCAGTTTATTGGCGGCTACGGCGTCAGGCTACACCTTC.

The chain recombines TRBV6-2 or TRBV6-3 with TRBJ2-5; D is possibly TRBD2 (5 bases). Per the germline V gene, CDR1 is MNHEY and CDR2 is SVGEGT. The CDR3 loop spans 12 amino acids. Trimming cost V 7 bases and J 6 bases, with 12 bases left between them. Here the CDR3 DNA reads TGTGCCAGCAACCCCAGAGGGAAGACCCAGTACTTC. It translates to CASNPRGKTQYF.

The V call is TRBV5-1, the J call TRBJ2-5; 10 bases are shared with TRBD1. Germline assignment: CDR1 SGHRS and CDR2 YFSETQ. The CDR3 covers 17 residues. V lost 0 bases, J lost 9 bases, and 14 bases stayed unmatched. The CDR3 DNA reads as TGCGCCAGCAGCTTGGCATTTCTTGGGACAGGGGACGGGGCCCAGTACTTC. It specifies CASSLAFLGTGDGAQYF.

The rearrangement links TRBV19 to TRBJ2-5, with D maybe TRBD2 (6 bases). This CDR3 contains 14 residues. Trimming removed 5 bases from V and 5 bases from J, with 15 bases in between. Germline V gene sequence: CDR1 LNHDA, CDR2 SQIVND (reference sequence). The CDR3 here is CASSAWDLGETQYF. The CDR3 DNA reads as TGTGCCAGTAGTGCCTGGGACTTGGGGGAGACCCAGTACTTC.

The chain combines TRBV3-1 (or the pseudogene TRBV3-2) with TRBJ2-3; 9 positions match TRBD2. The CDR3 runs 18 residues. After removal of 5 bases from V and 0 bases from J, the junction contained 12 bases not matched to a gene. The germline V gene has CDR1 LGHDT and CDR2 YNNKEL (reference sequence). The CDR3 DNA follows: TGTGCCAGCAGCTCCATCCTCCCCGGGACTAGCAGCACAGATACGCAGTATTTT. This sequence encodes CASSSILPGTSSTDTQYF.

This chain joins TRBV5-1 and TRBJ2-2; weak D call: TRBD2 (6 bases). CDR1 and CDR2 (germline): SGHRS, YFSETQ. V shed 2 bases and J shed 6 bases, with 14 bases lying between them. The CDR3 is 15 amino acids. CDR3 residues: CASSFGASDPGELFF. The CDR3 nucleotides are TGCGCCAGCAGCTTCGGGGCTAGCGATCCCGGGGAGCTGTTTTTT.

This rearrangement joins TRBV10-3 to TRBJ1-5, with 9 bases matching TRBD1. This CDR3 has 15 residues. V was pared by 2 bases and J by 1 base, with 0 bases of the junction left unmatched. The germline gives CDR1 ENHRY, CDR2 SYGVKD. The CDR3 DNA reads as TGTGCCATCAGTGAGGGGACAGGGAGCAATCAGCCCCAGCATTTT. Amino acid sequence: CAISEGTGSNQPQHF.